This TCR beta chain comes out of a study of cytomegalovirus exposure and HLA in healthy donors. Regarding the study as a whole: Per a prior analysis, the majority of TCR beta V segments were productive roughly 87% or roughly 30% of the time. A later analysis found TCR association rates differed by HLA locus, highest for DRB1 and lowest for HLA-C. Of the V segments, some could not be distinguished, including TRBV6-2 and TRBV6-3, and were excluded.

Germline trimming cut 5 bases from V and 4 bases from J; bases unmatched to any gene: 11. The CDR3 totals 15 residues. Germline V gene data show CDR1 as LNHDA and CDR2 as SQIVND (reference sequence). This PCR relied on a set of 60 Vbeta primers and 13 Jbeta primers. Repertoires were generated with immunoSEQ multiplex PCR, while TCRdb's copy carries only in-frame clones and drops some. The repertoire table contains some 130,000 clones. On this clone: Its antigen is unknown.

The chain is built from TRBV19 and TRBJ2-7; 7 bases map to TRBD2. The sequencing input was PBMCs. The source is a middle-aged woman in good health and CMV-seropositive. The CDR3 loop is CASSLGGDLGYEQYF. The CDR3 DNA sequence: TGTGCCAGTAGTCTGGGAGGGGACCTTGGATACGAGCAGTACTTC.